A single sample is the source of the 25 T cell receptor beta chains below, sequenced in a study of T cells expressing NK-cell markers. TCRdb re-called the 5' RACE reads, yielding one record per CDR3 amino acid sequence without DNA. The sample spans about 260,000 distinct CDR3 sequences; the ten largest clones claim roughly 4.2%. Sequences were obtained from blood T cells: a sorted CD56 or NKG2C T cell subset, CD4+ or CD8+ T cells, or bulk PBMC T cells (not recorded which). Receptors were obtained from a woman between 18 and 70 years old in good health.

The chain links TRBV5-1 to TRBJ2-5; TCRdb indicates TRBD2, and absent DNA this call remains unverified. The germline V gene has CDR1 SGHRS and CDR2 YFSETQ. This CDR3 contains 15 residues. The CDR3 sequence: CASSLVLRGGETQYF.

The chain couples TRBV4-3 to TRBJ2-2; the D call from TCRdb, TRBD2, cannot be confirmed without DNA. The CDR3 consists of 15 residues. Per germline, CDR1 LGHNA and CDR2 YSLEER. This CDR3 is CASSLGTSGTGELFF.

This chain links TRBV12-3 or TRBV12-4 with TRBJ2-6; TCRdb lists TRBD1, though no DNA is available to test this call. The CDR3 totals 15 residues. CDR3 region: CASGRGSSGANVLTF.

This CDR3 is CASTAHGPRDRGVEQYF. V is TRBV6-2 or TRBV6-3 and J is TRBJ2-7; lacking DNA, the TRBD1 call made by TCRdb goes unchecked. Per germline, CDR1 MNHEY and CDR2 SVGEGT. The CDR3 is 17 residues long.

This chain links TRBV9 with TRBJ2-1. CDR1 is SGDLS, CDR2 YYNGEE, per germline. The CDR3 consists of 11 residues. CDR3 sequence: CASSVDVEQFF. Full variable domain (rest looked up from reference TRBV9 and TRBJ2-1): DSGVTQTPKHLITATGQRVTLRCSPRSGDLSVYWYQQSLDQGLQFLIQYYNGEERAKGNILERFSAQQFPDLHSELNLSSLELGDSALYFCASSVDVEQFFGPGTRLTVL.

The genes are TRBV3-1 and TRBJ2-2; the D call from TCRdb, TRBD1, cannot be confirmed without DNA. CDR3 size: 13 residues. The germline V gene has CDR1 LGHDT and CDR2 YNNKEL (reference sequence). The CDR3 loop is CASSPMGAGELFF.

The genes are TRBV19 and TRBJ2-2; TCRdb gives TRBD1 as the D gene, but with no DNA this cannot be confirmed. Germline V gene sequence: CDR1 LNHDA, CDR2 SQIVND (reference sequence). The length of the CDR3 is 16 residues. The CDR3 is CASSRRRGANTGELFF.

This chain connects TRBV6-2 or TRBV6-3 to TRBJ2-7. The CDR3 runs 14 residues. CDR1 is MNHEY and CDR2 is SVGEGT in the germline V gene. This CDR3 reads CASSYSTIRYEQYF.

This chain uses TRBV20-1 with TRBJ2-5; TCRdb returns TRBD1, unconfirmable since there is no DNA. CDR3 length: 16 residues. CDR1 is DFQATT, CDR2 SNEGSKA, per germline (reference sequence). CDR3 residues: CSAYSPQGDLQETQYF.

CDR3: CASSLMTYEQFF. This sequence joins TRBV7-2 and TRBJ2-1. Germline V gene lookup returns CDR1 SGHTA and CDR2 FQGNSA. CDR3 length: 12 residues.

V usage is TRBV4-2 and J usage is TRBJ1-5. The V gene's germline CDR1 is LGHNA and CDR2 YNFKEQ. This CDR3 comprises 14 residues. This CDR3 reads CASSQEVVAQPQHF.

This chain joins TRBV6-2 or TRBV6-3 and TRBJ1-2. This CDR3 region has 15 residues. Germline V gene data show CDR1 as MNHEY and CDR2 as SVGEGT. The CDR3 spells CASSYRVDPSYGYTF.

The chain uses TRBV10-3 and TRBJ2-3; TCRdb names TRBD1, which stays unverified in the absence of DNA. CDR1 and CDR2 from the germline V gene are ENHRY and SYGVKD. The CDR3 has 13 residues. The CDR3 reads CAISERAEDTQYF.

CDR3 region: CASRGQGNTIYF. The chain joins TRBV6-5 to TRBJ1-3; TCRdb indicates TRBD1, and absent DNA this call remains unverified. Germline V lookup: CDR1 MNHEY, CDR2 SVGAGI. The CDR3 loop spans 12 amino acids.

The rearrangement joins TRBV20-1 to TRBJ2-1; TCRdb gives TRBD2 as the D gene, but with no DNA this cannot be confirmed. The germline CDR1 and CDR2 sequences are DFQATT and SNEGSKA (reference sequence). The CDR3 is 12 residues long. CDR3 protein: CSELRLAHEQFF.

CDR3 region: CASTRGGRGSGDTQYF. The chain recombines TRBV7-2 with TRBJ2-3; TCRdb's D call, TRBD1, is unchecked because there is no DNA. This CDR3 is 16 amino acids long. CDR1 SGHTA and CDR2 FQGNSA come from the germline V gene.

The chain carries TRBV5-4 and TRBJ2-5. This CDR3 contains 14 residues. Germline V lookup: CDR1 SGHNT, CDR2 YYREEE (reference sequence). This CDR3 is CASSRPAAQETQYF.

The V and J genes are TRBV27 and TRBJ2-5; TCRdb gives TRBD1 as the D gene, but with no DNA this cannot be confirmed. There are 15 residues in the CDR3. Germline assignment: CDR1 MNHEY and CDR2 SMNVEV (reference sequence). CDR3 region: CASSFDRQGQETQYF.

The genes are TRBV12-5 and TRBJ2-3; TCRdb reports TRBD1, a call that lacks DNA to check it against. The germline V gene encodes CDR1 LGHNT and CDR2 FRNRAP. The CDR3 contains 14 residues. CDR3 amino acids: CASGLQGGSDTQYF.

The chain uses TRBV20-1 and TRBJ2-3. The length of the CDR3 is 13 residues. Germline V gives CDR1 DFQATT, CDR2 SNEGSKA (reference sequence). CDR3 amino acids: CSASKVGADTQYF.

The chain is built from TRBV20-1 and TRBJ2-7. Germline V CDR1 and CDR2: DFQATT, SNEGSKA (reference sequence). The CDR3 is 12 residues long. The CDR3 protein is CSATPTIYEQYF.

This sequence joins TRBV2 and TRBJ2-1; TCRdb reports TRBD2, a call that lacks DNA to check it against. Per the germline V gene, CDR1 is SNHLY and CDR2 is FYNNEI. The CDR3 has 16 residues. CDR3 sequence: CASSSNIALTYNEQFF.

V gene TRBV6-2 or TRBV6-3 combines with J gene TRBJ2-5; TCRdb names TRBD1, which stays unverified in the absence of DNA. Germline CDR1 reads MNHEY; CDR2 reads SVGEGT. The CDR3 extends over 14 amino acids. The CDR3 sequence: CASSYLDTQETQYF.

The chain employs TRBV5-4 and TRBJ2-5; TCRdb's D gene call, TRBD2, goes unchecked for lack of DNA. Germline CDR1 reads SGHNT; CDR2 reads YYREEE (reference sequence). The CDR3 contains 14 residues. The CDR3 region is CASTLRASQETQYF.

The rearrangement joins TRBV20-1 to TRBJ2-3; there is no DNA to check the TCRdb D call of TRBD2. The CDR3 sequence is 14 residues long. Germline V gives CDR1 DFQATT, CDR2 SNEGSKA (reference sequence). CDR3 protein: CSARGLGWADTQYF.